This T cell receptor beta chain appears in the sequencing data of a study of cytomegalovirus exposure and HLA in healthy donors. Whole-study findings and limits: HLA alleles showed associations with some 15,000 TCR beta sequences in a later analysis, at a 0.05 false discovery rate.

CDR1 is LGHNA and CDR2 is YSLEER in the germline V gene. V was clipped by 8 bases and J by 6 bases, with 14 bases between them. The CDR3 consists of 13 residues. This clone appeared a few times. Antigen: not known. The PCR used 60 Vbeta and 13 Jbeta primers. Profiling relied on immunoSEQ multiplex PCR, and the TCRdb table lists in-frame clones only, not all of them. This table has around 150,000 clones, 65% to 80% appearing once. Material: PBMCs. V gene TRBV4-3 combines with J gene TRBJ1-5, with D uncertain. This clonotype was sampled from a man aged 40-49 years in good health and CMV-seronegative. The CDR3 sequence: CASAHDLGQPQHF. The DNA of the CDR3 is TGCGCCAGCGCGCACGACCTAGGTCAGCCCCAGCATTTT.